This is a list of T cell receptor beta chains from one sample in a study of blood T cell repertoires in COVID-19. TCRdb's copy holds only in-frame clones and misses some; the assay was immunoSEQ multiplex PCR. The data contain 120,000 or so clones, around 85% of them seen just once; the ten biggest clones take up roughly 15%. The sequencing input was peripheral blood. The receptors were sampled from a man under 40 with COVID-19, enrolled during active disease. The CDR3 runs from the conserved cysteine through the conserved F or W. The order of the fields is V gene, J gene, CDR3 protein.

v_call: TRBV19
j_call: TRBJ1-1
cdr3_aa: CASSLTSNTEAFF

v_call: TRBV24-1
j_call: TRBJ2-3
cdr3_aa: CATSDLTSGSTDTQYF

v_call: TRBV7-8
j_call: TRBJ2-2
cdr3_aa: CASENLRGVTGELFF

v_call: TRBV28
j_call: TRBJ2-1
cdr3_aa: CASSPRGSGGLNEQFF

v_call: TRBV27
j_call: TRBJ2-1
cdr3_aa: CASSLGVGTAPNEQFF

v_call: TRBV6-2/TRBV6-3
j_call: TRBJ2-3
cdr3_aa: CASSYSFGTGGDTQYF

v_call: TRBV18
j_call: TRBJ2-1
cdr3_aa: CASSPVAGEQFF

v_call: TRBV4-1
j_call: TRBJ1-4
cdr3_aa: CASSQKTAATNEKLFF

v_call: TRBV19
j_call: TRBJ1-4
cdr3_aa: CASSIAADRGKTNEKLFF

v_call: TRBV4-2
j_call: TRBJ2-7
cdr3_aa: CASSQETAGGSYEQYF

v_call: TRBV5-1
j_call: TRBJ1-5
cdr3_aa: CASSWDRPTGQPQHF

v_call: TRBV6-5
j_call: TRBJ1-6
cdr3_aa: CASGAAQNSPLHF

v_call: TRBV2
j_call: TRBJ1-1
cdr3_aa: CASNPRVTGTEAFF

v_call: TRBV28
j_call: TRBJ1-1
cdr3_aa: CASSSPLSPYQGAPTEAFF

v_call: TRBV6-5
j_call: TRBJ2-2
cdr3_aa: CASSYSGGNTGELFF

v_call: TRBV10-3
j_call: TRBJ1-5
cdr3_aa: CAISGYDNSNQPQHF

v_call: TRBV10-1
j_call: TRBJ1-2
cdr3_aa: CASTKRGQNYGYTF

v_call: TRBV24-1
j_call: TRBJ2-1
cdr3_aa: CATSDAGAYNEQFF

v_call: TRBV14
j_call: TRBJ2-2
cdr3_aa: CASSQVQSTGELFF

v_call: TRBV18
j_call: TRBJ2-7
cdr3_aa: CASSPPRSSYEQYF

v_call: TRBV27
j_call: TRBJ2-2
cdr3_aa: CASSFRGTSGNTGELFF

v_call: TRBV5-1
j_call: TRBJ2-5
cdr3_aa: CASSFRQGQETQYF

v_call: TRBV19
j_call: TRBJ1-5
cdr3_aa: CASSLRADSNQPQHF

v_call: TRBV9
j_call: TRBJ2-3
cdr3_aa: CASSVSTGGSDTQYF

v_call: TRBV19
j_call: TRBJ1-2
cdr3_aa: CASSPRQGLNYGYTF

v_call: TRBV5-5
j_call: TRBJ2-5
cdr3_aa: CASSLVRGWSGETQYF

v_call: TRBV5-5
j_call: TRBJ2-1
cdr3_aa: CASSLGSGSSYNEQFF

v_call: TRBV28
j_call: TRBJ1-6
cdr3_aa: CASSLGQDNSPLHF

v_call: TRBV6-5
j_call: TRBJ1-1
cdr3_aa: CASRDRGWTEAFF

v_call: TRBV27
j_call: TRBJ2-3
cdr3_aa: CASSFRVGTGVNTQYF

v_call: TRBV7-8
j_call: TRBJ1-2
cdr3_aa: CASSLSRGGYGYTF

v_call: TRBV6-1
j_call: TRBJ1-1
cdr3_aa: CASRTDSEAFF